This T cell receptor beta chain was captured in a study of T cell responses to AZD1222 COVID-19 vaccine. Across the whole study: Samples with a second dose at about 4 or about 12 weeks were pooled together. Overall study results and limits: It should be noted that donors were predominantly white British and more often female, and clonal diversity was possibly underestimated. Baseline testing showed seropositivity in only six or seven AZD1222 recipients.

Sequenced by immunoSEQ multiplex PCR; TCRdb stores in-frame clones only, minus some. Altogether about 150,000 clones are present, around 93% being singletons, with the ten largest covering under 5%. The ends were cut back, 3 bases at V and 3 bases at J, with 8 bases in the middle. This CDR3 is built from 13 residues. Germline CDR1 and CDR2: KGHSH and LQKENI. This clone was seen a handful of times. Its antigen is unidentified. This TCR was recovered from an adult in good health. This chain joins TRBV18 and TRBJ1-2; no reliable D call. Here the sequenced sample was peripheral blood, taken on day 0 of AZD1222 vaccination. This CDR3 reads CASSPDTYYGYTF. CDR3 bases: TGTGCCAGCTCACCCGACACCTACTATGGCTACACCTTC. The full variable domain, completed using reference TRBV18 and TRBJ1-2, is NAGVMQNPRHLVRRRGQEARLRCSPMKGHSHVYWYRQLPEEGLKFMVYLQKENIIDESGMPKERFSAEFPKEGPSILRIQQVVRGDSAAYFCASSPDTYYGYTFGSGTRLTVV.